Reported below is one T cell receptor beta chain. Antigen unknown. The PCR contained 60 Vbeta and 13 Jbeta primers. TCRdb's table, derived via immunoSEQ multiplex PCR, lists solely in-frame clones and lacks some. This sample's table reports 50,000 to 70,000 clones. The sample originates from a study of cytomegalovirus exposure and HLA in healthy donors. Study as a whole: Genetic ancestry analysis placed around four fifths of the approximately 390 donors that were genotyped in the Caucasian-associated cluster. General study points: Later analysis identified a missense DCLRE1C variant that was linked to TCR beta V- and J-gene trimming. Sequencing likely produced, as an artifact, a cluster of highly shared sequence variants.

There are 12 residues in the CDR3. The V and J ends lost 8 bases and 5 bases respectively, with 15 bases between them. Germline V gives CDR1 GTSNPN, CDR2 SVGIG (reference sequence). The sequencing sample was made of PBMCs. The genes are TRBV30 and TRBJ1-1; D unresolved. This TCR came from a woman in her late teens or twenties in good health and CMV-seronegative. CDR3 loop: CAGLRVRTEAFF. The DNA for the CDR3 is TGTGCCGGACTTAGGGTGCGGACTGAAGCTTTCTTT.